These T cell receptor beta chains were read from a single sample in a study of T cell repertoires in cytomegalovirus infection. TCRdb itself ran the reads through MiXCR, one entry per CDR3 protein. The sample contains hundreds of thousands of distinct CDR3 sequences, approximately 34% of which appear only once. The specimen sequenced was PBMCs. All receptors come from a human donor in good health (CMV status not recorded). Some clones in this sample may be carry-over from other donors' samples. The CDR3 runs from the conserved cysteine through the conserved F or W. D genes are given only for firm matches. Where a row states a size, it is once, few, many or the class of an expanded clone; other rows omit it.

J,size,V,D,CDR3,DNA
TRBJ2-2,few,TRBV7-3,.,CASSPPYNPGELFF,TGTGCCAGCAGCCCCCCCTACAATCCCGGGGAGCTGTTTTTT
TRBJ1-5,.,TRBV12-3/TRBV12-4,TRBD1,CASSQPGTGNGWPQHF,TGTGCCAGCAGCCAACCCGGGACAGGGAACGGATGGCCCCAGCATTTT
TRBJ1-1,.,TRBV5-4,.,CASRGDGSNTEAFF,TGTGCCAGCAGGGGGGACGGATCGAACACTGAAGCTTTCTTT
TRBJ1-4,few,TRBV11-2,TRBD1,CASSPDRGRTEKLFF,TGTGCCAGCAGCCCAGACAGGGGCCGAACTGAAAAACTGTTTTTT
TRBJ1-5,many,TRBV7-8,.,CASSLTRTDRGWPQHF,TGTGCCAGCAGCTTAACCAGGACGGACCGCGGATGGCCCCAGCATTTT
TRBJ2-7,.,TRBV11-2,TRBD1,CASTKGTGSYEQYF,TGTGCCAGCACCAAAGGGACAGGATCCTACGAGCAGTACTTC
TRBJ1-2,many,TRBV6-1,.,CASRLTGSGYTF,TGTGCCAGCAGATTAACAGGGTCCGGCTACACCTTC
TRBJ2-1,.,TRBV10-3,.,CAISGSNEQFF,TGTGCCATCAGTGGGAGTAATGAGCAGTTCTTC
TRBJ1-5,.,TRBV28,.,CASRSRQGSNQPQHF,TGTGCCAGCAGATCCAGGCAGGGGTCCAATCAGCCCCAGCATTTT
TRBJ1-5,many,TRBV7-2,.,CASSLDRVNQPQHF,TGTGCCAGCAGCTTAGACAGGGTGAATCAGCCCCAGCATTTT